This note documents a single T cell receptor (beta chain) sequence. The antigen remains unidentified. Germline V CDR1 and CDR2: MNHEY, SMNVEV (reference sequence). V lost 3 bases and J 0 bases, leaving 17 bases between the germline ends. The CDR3 is made up of 17 amino acids. This sample is part of a study of shared clonotypes between healthy human individuals. Findings and limits, study-wide: Naive CD4 clonotypes overlapped across several donors at roughly 5.1%. Memory subsets generally showed lower estimated richness than naive subsets.

It was into CD45RA+ naive and CD45RA-negative memory subsets that the CD4+ cells were split. Sequencing was at deep level. The data were produced by immunoSEQ multiplex PCR, yet TCRdb's version contains in-frame clones alone and is incomplete. The sample lists over 2 million clones; less than 95% were seen once. The J gene is TRBJ1-2, the V gene TRBV27, with D perhaps TRBD1 (6 bases). The material sequenced was naive CD4+ T cells from PBMCs. Subset here: CD45RA+ positively selected. The source is a man aged 18-30 years in good health. Some clones in this sample may be carry-over from other donors' samples. CDR3 in amino acids: CASSFSAKQGTNYGYTF. In DNA, the CDR3 is TGTGCCAGCAGTTTTTCCGCCAAACAGGGAACTAACTATGGCTACACCTTC.